These 12 T cell receptor beta chains were sequenced from one sample in a study of T cell changes during pregnancy in multiple sclerosis. The assay was immunoSEQ multiplex PCR, and TCRdb's table has in-frame clones only and misses some. Of 50,000 or so clones in the sample, more than 80% were seen once. The sequences come from CD4+ T cells from peripheral blood mononuclear cells, collected after pregnancy. The receptors stem from a female donor in good health, enrolled as a control in a pregnancy study.

The chain has TRBV7-2 and TRBJ2-1, with 10 positions matching TRBD2. The CDR3 covers 16 residues. V was pared by 5 bases and J by 7 bases, with 11 bases of the junction left unmatched. Germline CDR1 and CDR2: SGHTA and FQGNSA. CDR3 amino acids: CASSGRGAGGLNEQFF. CDR3 in DNA: TGTGCCAGCAGCGGGCGGGGAGCGGGGGGGTTAAATGAGCAGTTCTTC.

The count of this clone is one. This sequence joins TRBV5-4 and TRBJ2-1; TRBD2 agrees at 7 bases. CDR1 and CDR2 (germline): SGHNT, YYREEE (reference sequence). Germline trimming cut 1 base from V and 9 bases from J; bases unmatched to any gene: 16. The CDR3 consists of 17 residues. The DNA for the CDR3 is TGTGCCAGCAGCTTGCTTCTGGGCGGGAGAATGGGTGGTGAGCAGTTCTTC. This sequence encodes CASSLLLGGRMGGEQFF.

The chain links TRBV5-1 to TRBJ2-7, with 9 bases that match TRBD2. This CDR3 is 15 amino acids long. With 7 bases clipped from V and 5 bases from J, the junction kept 13 bases outside the gene matches. Germline lookup yields CDR1 SGHRS and CDR2 YFSETQ. The CDR3 loop reads CASAAGGGIPHEQYF. The CDR3 region has the DNA TGCGCCAGCGCCGCGGGGGGGGGCATTCCCCACGAGCAGTACTTC.

This clone came up once. The genes are TRBV19 and TRBJ2-5; tentatively, D is TRBD1 (6 bases). There are 13 residues in the CDR3. The germline V and J ends were trimmed by 3 bases and 4 bases, with 9 bases remaining between them. Germline CDR1 is LNHDA and CDR2 is SQIVND (reference sequence). The CDR3 here is CASSIGRGETQYF. The CDR3 coding sequence is TGTGCCAGTAGTATCGGCAGGGGAGAGACCCAGTACTTC. Looking up the rest from reference TRBV19 and TRBJ2-5 gives the full variable domain: DGGITQSPKYLFRKEGQNVTLSCEQNLNHDAMYWYRQDPGQGLRLIYYSQIVNDFQKGDIAEGYSVSREKKESFPLTVTSAQKNPTAFYLCASSIGRGETQYFGPGTRLLVL.

The chain recombines TRBV11-2 with TRBJ1-2, with a possible D match to TRBD1 (6 bases). Trimming took 5 bases from V and 5 from J, leaving 15 bases between them. The CDR3 covers 14 residues. Germline CDR1 is SGHAT and CDR2 is FQNNGV. In DNA form, the CDR3 reads TGTGCCAGCAGCCAGGACAGTTTTAAGTATGGCTACACCTTC. It encodes CASSQDSFKYGYTF.

The chain employs TRBV7-2 and TRBJ2-3; TRBD1 matches at 11 bases. The CDR3 is made up of 15 amino acids. CDR1 SGHTA and CDR2 FQGNSA come from the germline V gene. Trimming took 5 bases from V and 5 from J; bases not matched to a gene: 6. CDR3 amino acids: CASSNGQGAIDTQYF. As DNA, the CDR3 is TGTGCCAGCAGCAACGGACAGGGGGCAATAGATACGCAGTATTTT. The complete variable domain, with remaining parts taken from reference TRBV7-2 and TRBJ2-3, reads GAGVSQSPSNKVTEKGKDVELRCDPISGHTALYWYRQSLGQGLEFLIYFQGNSAPDKSGLPSDRFSAERTGGSVSTLTIQRTQQEDSAVYLCASSNGQGAIDTQYFGPGTRLTVL.

The chain combines TRBV4-3 with TRBJ1-2; D gene uncertain. V lost 0 bases and J 0 bases, leaving 11 bases between the germline ends. This CDR3 contains 16 residues. CDR1 and CDR2 (germline): LGHNA, YSLEER. CDR3: CASSQESGVANYGYTF. CDR3 nucleotides: TGCGCCAGCAGCCAAGAATCGGGAGTAGCTAACTATGGCTACACCTTC.

The chain has TRBV5-4 and TRBJ2-1; tentative D call: TRBD1 (6 bases). CDR3 length equals 13 residues. V was shortened by 0 bases and J by 9 bases, with 10 bases between the two germline ends. CDR1 is SGHNT and CDR2 is YYREEE in the germline V gene (reference sequence). Written as DNA, the CDR3 is TGTGCCAGCAGCTTGGGGGGGCCCGGTGAGCAGTTCTTC. Its translation is CASSLGGPGEQFF.

V usage is TRBV18 and J usage is TRBJ1-1; perhaps TRBD1 as D (6 bases). This CDR3 region has 13 residues. Germline values: CDR1 KGHSH, CDR2 LQKENI. V gave up 5 bases and J gave up 2 bases, with 9 bases separating them. The CDR3 region is CASSSRGNTEAFF. DNA for the CDR3: TGTGCCAGCTCATCCAGGGGAAACACTGAAGCTTTCTTT.

The CDR3 here is CASSYSELQGSPQHF. CDR3 DNA sequence: TGTGCCAGCAGTTACTCGGAATTACAGGGCTCGCCCCAGCATTTT. This chain joins TRBV6-6 and TRBJ1-5; maybe TRBD1 (6 bases). This CDR3 region has 15 residues. CDR1 and CDR2 from the germline V gene are MNHNY and SVGAGI (reference sequence). Trimming removed 0 bases at V and 9 bases at J, with 15 bases between.

The genes are TRBV6-1 and TRBJ1-2, with no clear D. Trimming shortened V by 5 bases and J by 3 bases, and 10 bases separated the two germline ends. The germline CDR1 and CDR2 sequences are MNHNS and SASEGT. The CDR3 sequence is 13 residues long. DNA of the CDR3: TGTGCCAGCAGTAGAAACTCCTACTATGGCTACACCTTC. Amino acids: CASSRNSYYGYTF.

The chain links TRBV18 to TRBJ2-1; TRBD2 agrees at 8 bases. This CDR3 spans 16 amino acids. Looked up from germline, CDR1 is KGHSH and CDR2 is LQKENI. J lost 2 bases, V lost 6 bases, and 9 bases had no gene match. The CDR3, as DNA: TGTGCCAGCTCCACGACAACGGGACTAGCCTACAATGAGCAGTTCTTC. It yields the protein CASSTTTGLAYNEQFF. Variable domain in full (rest from reference TRBV18 and TRBJ2-1): NAGVMQNPRHLVRRRGQEARLRCSPMKGHSHVYWYRQLPEEGLKFMVYLQKENIIDESGMPKERFSAEFPKEGPSILRIQQVVRGDSAAYFCASSTTTGLAYNEQFFGPGTRLTVL.